One and the same sample provided the 31 T cell receptor beta chains below, sequenced in a study of Ad26.COV2.S vaccination and SARS-CoV-2 variants. The treatment is: about 20 received Ad26.COV2.S at low or high dose, single or two shots; 5 received placebo; per-sample allocation not given. Sampling occurred on day 63 after the first vaccine or placebo injection. Here immunoSEQ multiplex PCR was the method, and the copy in TCRdb shows in-frame clones only, minus some. The data hold 440,000 or so clones, with 80% to 90% observed a single time. The specimen was peripheral blood, collected in a trial of Ad26.COV2.S vaccine versus placebo. These receptor sequences come from a person between 18 and 65 years old who received the Ad26.COV2.S COVID-19 vaccine or a placebo.

This clone appeared a few times. This chain uses TRBV27 with TRBJ1-1; 7 positions match TRBD1. V shed 5 bases, J shed 4 bases, and the junction held 10 bases outside the gene matches. Germline V lookup: CDR1 MNHEY, CDR2 SMNVEV (reference sequence). CDR3 length: 15 amino acids. Here the CDR3 DNA reads TGTGCCAGCAGTCCCTTCGACAGGGAGGGCACTGAAGCTTTCTTT. Protein product: CASSPFDREGTEAFF.

The rearrangement joins TRBV11-2 to TRBJ2-7; D is ambiguous. The CDR3 length is 14 residues. The V end was cut by 2 bases, the J end by 6 bases, with 14 bases between. The germline CDR1 and CDR2 sequences are SGHAT and FQNNGV. The CDR3 loop reads CASSLIGLWSEQYF. DNA of the CDR3: TGTGCCAGCAGCTTAATCGGGTTATGGAGCGAGCAGTACTTC.

This clone appeared once. Here the CDR3 DNA reads TGTGCCAGCAGCGATTTTCGGACTAGCAAGTTGAATGAGCAGTTCTTC. This encodes CASSDFRTSKLNEQFF. The chain carries TRBV7-9 and TRBJ2-1; TRBD2 matches at 8 bases. Unmatched junction bases numbered 13, after V lost 5 bases and J lost 7 bases. Germline V gene lookup returns CDR1 SEHNR and CDR2 FQNEAQ (reference sequence). This CDR3 is 16 amino acids long.

The chain recombines TRBV7-2 with TRBJ2-1; D unresolved. The germline CDR1 and CDR2 sequences are SGHTA and FQGNSA. Trimming took off 0 bases at V and 9 bases at J, with 15 bases between the two ends. CDR3 length: 15 amino acids. CDR3 nucleotide sequence: TGTGCCAGCAGCTTAGCGCGAGGATTTGGCCGTGAGCAGTTCTTC. Its translation: CASSLARGFGREQFF. The full variable domain, its missing parts supplied by reference TRBV7-2 and TRBJ2-1, is GAGVSQSPSNKVTEKGKDVELRCDPISGHTALYWYRQSLGQGLEFLIYFQGNSAPDKSGLPSDRFSAERTGGSVSTLTIQRTQQEDSAVYLCASSLARGFGREQFFGPGTRLTVL.

The chain's CDR3 is CAISDEGPVPTGELFF. CDR3 nucleotides: TGTGCCATCAGTGATGAGGGACCTGTACCCACCGGGGAGCTGTTTTTT. The chain employs TRBV10-3 and TRBJ2-2; D is possibly TRBD1 or TRBD2 (5 bases each). This CDR3 is built from 16 residues. Germline CDR1 and CDR2: ENHRY and SYGVKD. With 3 bases removed from V and 4 bases from J, the gap between germline ends came to 15 bases.

This sequence joins TRBV6-4 and TRBJ2-1; 8 nucleotides align to TRBD2. Per germline, CDR1 MRHNA and CDR2 SNTAGT. The CDR3 has 17 amino acids. V shed 3 bases, J shed 6 bases, and the junction held 13 bases outside the gene matches. CDR3 residues: CASSETRSAGEVNEQFF. The CDR3 DNA sequence: TGTGCCAGCAGTGAGACCCGTTCAGCGGGAGAGGTCAATGAGCAGTTCTTC.

CDR3 sequence: CASSALGLAGVADTQYF. CDR3 sequence (DNA): TGTGCCAGCAGCGCCTTGGGACTAGCGGGAGTTGCAGATACGCAGTATTTT. This chain connects TRBV9 to TRBJ2-3, with 14 bases fitting TRBD2. CDR3 size: 17 residues. Trimming cost V 3 bases and J 4 bases; bases outside gene matches: 7. Germline CDR1 reads SGDLS; CDR2 reads YYNGEE.

The V and J genes are TRBV19 and TRBJ1-6; 10 bases match TRBD1. The germline V gene encodes CDR1 LNHDA and CDR2 SQIVND (reference sequence). V shed 4 bases and J 2 bases; nucleotides not matched to a gene: 5. There are 17 residues in the CDR3. This CDR3 reads CASSTQTGGPYNSPLHF. CDR3 nucleotides: TGTGCCAGTAGTACCCAGACAGGGGGCCCCTATAATTCACCCCTCCACTTT.

V is TRBV18 and J is TRBJ2-7; 7 nucleotides match TRBD2. The CDR3 is 15 amino acids. Germline trimming cut 2 bases from V and 2 bases from J; bases unmatched to any gene: 6. From germline, CDR1 is KGHSH and CDR2 LQKENI. Written as DNA, the CDR3 is TGTGCCAGCTCACCAGGAGGGAGGGGACCCTACGAGCAGTACTTC. This encodes CASSPGGRGPYEQYF.

This sequence joins TRBV29-1 and TRBJ2-7; D is perhaps TRBD2 (5 bases). Germline CDR1 SQVTM, CDR2 ANQGSEA. The CDR3 is 11 amino acids. V lost 7 bases, J lost 5 bases, and 12 bases lay in between. CDR3 sequence (DNA): TGCAGCGCCACCCTCGGGGACGAGCAGTACTTC. This codes for CSATLGDEQYF.

The genes are TRBV5-4 and TRBJ1-2; D is unresolved. V lost 0 bases to trimming and J lost 7 bases, with 7 bases between them. CDR1 and CDR2 from the germline V gene are SGHNT and YYREEE (reference sequence). The CDR3 is 12 amino acids. The CDR3 bases are TGTGCCAGCAGCTTGGATGGGTTTGGCTACACCTTC. Translating gives CASSLDGFGYTF.

This rearrangement joins TRBV14 to TRBJ2-3; 9 bases are a match to TRBD2. The CDR3 totals 17 residues. CDR1 is SGHDN and CDR2 is FVKESK in the germline V gene. With 5 bases clipped from V and 1 base from J, the junction kept 10 bases outside the gene matches. CDR3 bases: TGTGCCAGCAGCACCCGCCGGCTAGCGGGGCGCACAGATACGCAGTATTTT. This codes for CASSTRRLAGRTDTQYF.

The chain couples TRBV12-3 or TRBV12-4 to TRBJ1-3; no clear D. The CDR3 sequence is 11 residues long. V was cut by 4 bases and J by 4 bases, with 2 bases left in between. CDR3 DNA sequence: TGTGCCAGCAGTTACGGAAACACCATATATTTT. This codes for CASSYGNTIYF.

CDR3 sequence: CATSSGAYRREQFF. CDR3 bases: TGTGCCACCAGCTCTGGCGCGTACCGGCGGGAGCAGTTCTTC. The chain has TRBV15 and TRBJ2-1, with D uncertain. Germline V CDR1 and CDR2: LNHNV, YYDKDF (reference sequence). V was trimmed by 5 bases and J by 10 bases, leaving 18 bases between them. The length of the CDR3 is 14 residues.

The V and J genes are TRBV12-3 or TRBV12-4 and TRBJ1-1; D is unresolved. The CDR3 totals 11 residues. Trimming removed 9 bases from V and 1 base from J, with 6 bases in between. Here the CDR3 reads CASGRNTEAFF. DNA of the CDR3: TGTGCCAGTGGCAGGAACACTGAAGCTTTCTTT.

V is TRBV28 and J is TRBJ2-7, with 7 bases matching TRBD2. The CDR3 has 17 amino acids. V shed 6 bases, J shed 1 base, and the junction held 15 bases outside the gene matches. The germline gives CDR1 MDHEN, CDR2 SYDVKM. The CDR3 bases are TGTGCCAGCAGCCTCCGGTTAGGGGCGGGAGAGTCCTACGAGCAGTACTTC. Its protein product is CASSLRLGAGESYEQYF.

The chain links TRBV7-9 to TRBJ2-2; TRBD1 aligns across 8 bases. V shed 0 bases and J 6 bases; nucleotides not matched to a gene: 15. The CDR3 covers 19 residues. Per the germline V gene, CDR1 is SEHNR and CDR2 is FQNEAQ (reference sequence). The CDR3 nucleotides read TGTGCCAGCAGCTTAGCGGCGATTAACAGGGGGTATCGTGCCGGGGAGCTGTTTTTT. Its protein is CASSLAAINRGYRAGELFF.

Worth noting for this clone: The germline gene is not matched at one end of the junction; a read error may be the cause. This chain connects TRBV7-3 to TRBJ1-6; D call uncertain. This CDR3 spans 13 amino acids. CDR1 and CDR2 (germline): SGHTA, FQGTGA. The CDR3 DNA sequence: TGTGCCAGCAGCCCCGGACCCGATTCGCCCCTCCACTTT. Protein sequence: CASSPGPDSPLHF.

CDR3 sequence reads: CASSLRWVGTNEKLFF. The CDR3 DNA reads TGTGCCAGCAGCTTACGATGGGTTGGAACTAATGAAAAACTGTTTTTT. V and J are TRBV7-9 and TRBJ1-4; no clear D gene. This CDR3 contains 16 residues. Looked up from germline, CDR1 is SEHNR and CDR2 is FQNEAQ (reference sequence). V was cut by 2 bases and J by 1 base, with 11 bases left in between.

This clone occurred a few times. The V call is TRBV9, the J call TRBJ2-6; weak D call: TRBD2 (6 bases). The germline V gene encodes CDR1 SGDLS and CDR2 YYNGEE. Trimming took off 3 bases at V and 3 bases at J, with 10 bases between the two ends. The CDR3 runs to 15 residues. This chain's CDR3 is CASSGGGGGANVLTF. As DNA, the CDR3 is TGTGCCAGCAGCGGTGGGGGAGGTGGGGCCAACGTCCTGACTTTC.

The rearrangement links TRBV3-1 (or the pseudogene TRBV3-2) to TRBJ1-1; 8 bases align to TRBD1. With 4 bases clipped from V and 3 bases from J, the junction kept 7 bases outside the gene matches. The CDR3 runs 15 residues. Germline lookup yields CDR1 LGHDT and CDR2 YNNKEL (reference sequence). The CDR3 loop is CASSPTGQGDTEAFF. CDR3 DNA: TGTGCCAGCAGCCCCACAGGACAGGGAGACACTGAAGCTTTCTTT.

This clone was seen just once. The chain links TRBV5-5 to TRBJ1-4, with D unclear. Germline V gene lookup returns CDR1 SGHKS and CDR2 YYEKEE (reference sequence). The CDR3 is made up of 17 amino acids. V was clipped by 0 bases and J by 8 bases, with 20 bases between them. The CDR3 sequence is CASSLEWGLGTGEKLFF. CDR3 DNA sequence: TGTGCCAGCAGCTTGGAATGGGGTTTGGGTACCGGGGAAAAACTGTTTTTT.

In its sample, this clone was seen once. The rearrangement joins TRBV10-3 to TRBJ2-1, with 8 nucleotides matching TRBD2. The CDR3 extends over 13 amino acids. Germline CDR1 is ENHRY and CDR2 is SYGVKD. The V and J ends lost 7 bases and 5 bases, in that order; junction bases with no gene match: 4. CDR3 nucleotide sequence: TGTGCCATCACTCGGCGGGAGGACAATGAGCAGTTCTTC. This gives the protein CAITRREDNEQFF.

The chain uses TRBV28 and TRBJ2-6, with unresolved D. This CDR3 is 18 amino acids long. The V gene lost 7 bases and the J gene lost 4 bases, with 23 bases spanning the gap. Germline CDR1 is MDHEN and CDR2 is SYDVKM. The CDR3 nucleotides are TGTGCCAGCACCCCAAATGGGCTGACACTCTCAGGGGCCAACGTCCTGACTTTC. Protein product: CASTPNGLTLSGANVLTF.

V usage is TRBV10-1 and J usage is TRBJ2-6; TRBD2 might be the D (5 bases). The V end lost 6 bases, the J end lost 2 bases, and 11 bases lay between the germline ends. The length of the CDR3 is 15 residues. Germline CDR1 and CDR2: WNHNN and SYGVQD (reference sequence). The DNA for the CDR3 is TGCGCCAGCAGCCCCGGGGTCGCTGGGGCCAACGTCCTGACTTTC. This encodes CASSPGVAGANVLTF.

The chain combines TRBV27 with TRBJ2-7; the D gene is possibly TRBD1 (7 bases). Germline lookup yields CDR1 MNHEY and CDR2 SMNVEV (reference sequence). There are 16 residues in the CDR3. V lost 2 bases and J 4 bases, leaving 18 bases between the germline ends. CDR3 residues: CASSLTGDSASYEQYF. The CDR3 coding sequence is TGTGCCAGCAGTTTAACGGGGGACAGCGCCTCATACGAGCAGTACTTC.

This chain uses TRBV10-1 with TRBJ2-3; D may be TRBD1 or TRBD2 (6 bases each). There are 14 residues in the CDR3. With 3 bases removed from V and 2 bases from J, the gap between germline ends came to 9 bases. CDR1 is WNHNN, CDR2 SYGVQD, per germline (reference sequence). CDR3 amino acids: CASSDGGPTDTQYF. Written as DNA, the CDR3 is TGCGCCAGCAGTGATGGGGGGCCCACAGATACGCAGTATTTT.

This chain joins TRBV7-9 and TRBJ1-1; D remains unclear. V was clipped by 1 base and J by 10 bases, with 13 bases between them. This CDR3 is built from 13 residues. From germline, CDR1 is SEHNR and CDR2 FQNEAQ (reference sequence). In nucleotides, the CDR3 is TGTGCCAGCAGCTTAGGGGCTAATGGTGGAGCTTTCTTT. This codes for CASSLGANGGAFF.

The chain recombines TRBV28 with TRBJ2-7; D may be TRBD2 (6 bases). This CDR3 region has 15 residues. The V and J ends lost 0 bases and 3 bases respectively, with 12 bases between them. CDR1 and CDR2 from the germline V gene are MDHEN and SYDVKM. Here the CDR3 DNA reads TGTGCCAGCAGTTTATGGGCGGGACCCAGCTACGAGCAGTACTTC. The encoded protein is CASSLWAGPSYEQYF. The full variable domain, with the rest looked up from reference TRBV28 and TRBJ2-7, is DVKVTQSSRYLVKRTGEKVFLECVQDMDHENMFWYRQDPGLGLRLIYFSYDVKMKEKGDIPEGYSVSREKKERFSLILESASTNQTSMYLCASSLWAGPSYEQYFGPGTRLTVT.

The chain joins TRBV7-3 to TRBJ2-1; TRBD2 might be the D (6 bases). The CDR3 loop spans 16 amino acids. With 5 bases removed from V and 4 bases from J, the gap between germline ends came to 18 bases. CDR1 SGHTA and CDR2 FQGTGA come from the germline V gene. The CDR3, as DNA: TGTGCCAGCAGCCCAAATTCGGGGACTGGATACAATGAGCAGTTCTTC. It yields the protein CASSPNSGTGYNEQFF.

This rearrangement joins TRBV11-2 to TRBJ2-1; D is unclear. The length of the CDR3 is 16 residues. Germline V gene data show CDR1 as SGHAT and CDR2 as FQNNGV. The V gene lost 4 bases and the J gene lost 6 bases, with 19 bases spanning the gap. CDR3 loop: CASSYSRWPPTNEQFF. The CDR3 DNA reads TGTGCCAGCAGCTATTCTAGGTGGCCTCCTACCAATGAGCAGTTCTTC.